Here is one T cell receptor (beta chain) with its context. With 0 bases clipped from V and 5 bases from J, the junction kept 18 bases outside the gene matches. Germline V gives CDR1 GTSNPN, CDR2 SVGIG (reference sequence). This CDR3 has 18 residues. This sample was included in a study of cytomegalovirus exposure and HLA in healthy donors. Only in-frame clones appear in the TCRdb table, and some are missing; sequencing was by immunoSEQ multiplex PCR. This repertoire shows just under 75,000 clones, approximately 94% found once; its top ten account for roughly 3.2%. Material: PBMCs. The sequence was collected from a young woman in good health and CMV-seropositive. This chain joins TRBV30 and TRBJ1-1; 7 nucleotides line up with TRBD1. The CDR3: CAWSVTRGQSLRGTEAFF. In DNA, the CDR3 is TGTGCCTGGAGTGTAACTAGGGGACAGTCCTTAAGGGGGACTGAAGCTTTCTTT.